The 19 T cell receptor beta chains listed next were all sequenced from one sample in a study of CD8 T cells in Susac syndrome. Random hexamers were used to reverse transcribe about 0.5 to 1 ug of RNA. TCRdb fed the immunoSEQ multiplex PCR reads into MiXCR, producing one record per CDR3 protein. Of fewer than 150,000 distinct CDR3 sequences in the sample, just under 95% were seen once. Sequenced input: CD4+ T cells from PBMCs. These receptors came from a human donor with multiple sclerosis.

The chain uses TRBV6-1 and TRBJ2-1; TRBD2 matches at 7 bases. The V segment lost 7 bases and the J segment 0 bases; nucleotides outside the gene matches: 6. CDR3 length: 15 residues. Germline CDR1 is MNHNS and CDR2 is SASEGT. CDR3: CASNTGLSSYNEQFF. For the CDR3, the DNA is TGTGCCAGCAACACGGGACTAAGCTCCTACAATGAGCAGTTCTTC.

The chain joins TRBV7-3 to TRBJ2-1; 8 bases fit TRBD2. CDR1 and CDR2 (germline): SGHTA, FQGTGA. The CDR3 extends over 15 amino acids. V was clipped by 5 bases and J by 7 bases; unmatched bases: 10. The CDR3 DNA sequence: TGTGCCAGCAGCGCCCCTGCCGGGGGGGCAAATGAGCAGTTCTTC. Translated: CASSAPAGGANEQFF.

The V and J genes are TRBV7-3 and TRBJ2-3; 7 bases match TRBD2. The CDR3 consists of 15 residues. Germline V gene lookup returns CDR1 SGHTA and CDR2 FQGTGA. V lost 5 bases, J lost 3 bases, and 8 bases stayed unmatched. CDR3 sequence: CASSPPGGGTDTQYF. The CDR3 DNA is TGTGCCAGCAGCCCCCCTGGCGGGGGAACAGATACGCAGTATTTT. The variable domain in full, completed from reference TRBV7-3 and TRBJ2-3, reads GAGVSQTPSNKVTEKGKYVELRCDPISGHTALYWYRQSLGQGPEFLIYFQGTGAADDSGLPNDRFFAVRPEGSVSTLKIQRTERGDSAVYLCASSPPGGGTDTQYFGPGTRLTVL.

This sequence joins TRBV3-1 and TRBJ1-1, with D tentatively TRBD1 (5 bases). The V end was cut by 1 base, the J end by 8 bases, with 8 bases between. Germline CDR1 reads LGHDT; CDR2 reads YNNKEL (reference sequence). The CDR3 is 12 residues long. The CDR3 DNA is TGTGCCAGCAGCCAAGGGGACCGGGAAGCTTTCTTT. This encodes CASSQGDREAFF.

V is TRBV20-1 and J is TRBJ1-3; the D is unclear. The CDR3 runs to 12 residues. Germline V gives CDR1 DFQATT, CDR2 SNEGSKA (reference sequence). CDR3: CSANLRGNTIYF. CDR3 DNA sequence: TGCAGCGCCAATTTGAGAGGAAACACCATATATTTT.

V gene TRBV7-2 combines with J gene TRBJ1-2, with D tentatively TRBD1 (6 bases). V lost 6 bases and J 1 base, leaving 18 bases between the germline ends. The CDR3 has 16 amino acids. Germline lookup yields CDR1 SGHTA and CDR2 FQGNSA. CDR3 region: CASRPGVGLYNYGYTF. The CDR3 DNA is TGTGCCAGCAGGCCAGGGGTGGGGCTTTATAACTATGGCTACACCTTC.

The rearrangement uses TRBV29-1 and TRBJ1-2; D ambiguous. This CDR3 is built from 11 residues. With 5 bases removed from V and 0 bases from J, the gap between germline ends came to 4 bases. The germline CDR1 and CDR2 sequences are SQVTM and ANQGSEA. CDR3 sequence reads: CSVPANYGYTF. For the CDR3, the DNA is TGCAGCGTTCCCGCTAACTATGGCTACACCTTC.

CDR3 DNA sequence: TGTGCCAGCAGTCACAGGGGAATCGGAAACACCATATATTTT. It translates to CASSHRGIGNTIYF. V and J are TRBV12-3 or TRBV12-4 and TRBJ1-3; 7 nucleotides match TRBD1. This CDR3 is built from 14 residues. The V gene end was trimmed by 5 bases and the J gene end by 4 bases; junction bases not matched to a gene: 5.

The chain employs TRBV20-1 and TRBJ1-2; TRBD1 is a possible D gene (6 bases). The germline V gene has CDR1 DFQATT and CDR2 SNEGSKA (reference sequence). This CDR3 is built from 14 residues. The ends were cut back, 0 bases at V and 4 bases at J, with 12 bases in the middle. The DNA of the CDR3 is TGCAGTGCTAGAGATTTCGGGGGCAGCTATGGCTACACCTTC. Residues: CSARDFGGSYGYTF.

CDR3 amino acids: CAWAGSSTGELFF. The CDR3 region has the DNA TGTGCCTGGGCGGGCAGCTCCACCGGGGAGCTGTTTTTT. The rearrangement links TRBV30 to TRBJ2-2, with D perhaps matching TRBD2 (5 bases). V was shortened by 5 bases and J by 4 bases, with 11 bases between the two germline ends. The CDR3 contains 13 residues. The germline CDR1 and CDR2 sequences are GTSNPN and SVGIG (reference sequence).

This clonotype was found once. J is TRBJ1-2 and V is TRBV7-2, with no clear D. The CDR3 loop spans 17 amino acids. V gave up 0 bases and J gave up 0 bases, with 14 bases separating them. The germline CDR1 and CDR2 sequences are SGHTA and FQGNSA. The DNA for the CDR3 is TGTGCCAGCAGCTTAGCGCCAGGAAGGGTTTCTAACTATGGCTACACCTTC. It codes for CASSLAPGRVSNYGYTF.

The genes are TRBV29-1 and TRBJ1-4; D uncertain. V was clipped by 7 bases and J by 11 bases, with 14 bases between them. Germline V lookup: CDR1 SQVTM, CDR2 ANQGSEA. The CDR3 is 11 amino acids. The DNA of the CDR3 is TGCAGCGGGGGAGGGTTGGAGAAACTGTTTTTT. This gives the protein CSGGGLEKLFF. Full variable domain (missing parts from reference TRBV29-1 and TRBJ1-4): SAVISQKPSRDICQRGTSLTIQCQVDSQVTMMFWYRQQPGQSLTLIATANQGSEATYESGFVIDKFPISRPNLTFSTLTVSNMSPEDSSIYLCSGGGLEKLFFGSGTQLSVL.

The rearrangement uses TRBV7-9 and TRBJ1-1; the D is unclear. Germline CDR1 SEHNR, CDR2 FQNEAQ (reference sequence). The CDR3 consists of 15 residues. Trimming took off 5 bases at V and 1 base at J, with 14 bases between the two ends. CDR3 nucleotides: TGTGCCAGCAGCCCTCTAAGCAGCACGAACACTGAAGCTTTCTTT. It codes for CASSPLSSTNTEAFF.

The V gene is TRBV6-1, the J gene TRBJ1-1; D might be TRBD1 (6 bases). Germline CDR1 reads MNHNS; CDR2 reads SASEGT. Trimming removed 6 bases from V and 0 bases from J, with 26 bases in between. This CDR3 has 19 residues. The CDR3 spells CASRGGLIQGDLMNTEAFF. The CDR3 coding sequence is TGTGCCAGCAGGGGAGGACTGATACAGGGAGACCTCATGAACACTGAAGCTTTCTTT.

V and J are TRBV29-1 and TRBJ1-4; 8 nucleotides line up with TRBD1. V was pared by 6 bases and J by 2 bases, with 2 bases of the junction left unmatched. CDR3 length equals 13 residues. The V gene's germline CDR1 is SQVTM and CDR2 ANQGSEA. CDR3 residues: CSVSGGTNEKLFF. The DNA of the CDR3 is TGCAGCGTCTCAGGGGGCACTAATGAAAAACTGTTTTTT.

V gene TRBV18 combines with J gene TRBJ1-1; D is uncertain. The CDR3 extends over 15 amino acids. CDR1 and CDR2 from the germline V gene are KGHSH and LQKENI. Trimming left V 0 bases short and J 0 bases short, with 8 bases between. The CDR3 nucleotides read TGTGCCAGCTCACCACCGAATCAACTGAACACTGAAGCTTTCTTT. This gives the protein CASSPPNQLNTEAFF.

The chain carries TRBV2 and TRBJ1-4; weak D call: TRBD1 (5 bases). The CDR3 runs to 15 residues. Per germline, CDR1 SNHLY and CDR2 FYNNEI. V lost 6 bases and J 0 bases, leaving 11 bases between the germline ends. The CDR3 DNA reads as TGTGCCAGCAGGGAGAGACAGACAACTAATGAAAAACTGTTTTTT. As protein: CASRERQTTNEKLFF.

This sequence joins TRBV30 and TRBJ2-1; D is unclear. Trimming removed 0 bases from V and 8 bases from J, with 5 bases in between. The CDR3 spans 11 residues. Germline CDR1 reads GTSNPN; CDR2 reads SVGIG (reference sequence). The CDR3 DNA reads TGTGCCTGGAGTGTAAGGGATGAGCAGTTCTTC. It yields the protein CAWSVRDEQFF. The full variable domain, with the rest looked up from reference TRBV30 and TRBJ2-1, is SQTIHQWPATLVQPVGSPLSLECTVEGTSNPNLYWYRQAAGRGLQLLFYSVGIGQISSEVPQNLSASRPQDRQFILSSKKLLLSDSGFYLCAWSVRDEQFFGPGTRLTVL.

The chain recombines TRBV11-2 with TRBJ2-1; 12 bases line up with TRBD2. CDR3 length: 18 residues. The V gene end was trimmed by 6 bases and the J gene end by 5 bases; junction bases not matched to a gene: 14. Germline CDR1 reads SGHAT; CDR2 reads FQNNGV. The CDR3 DNA follows: TGTGCCAGCAGGACGATACGACGGAGACTAGCGGGGGACAATGAGCAGTTCTTC. It yields the protein CASRTIRRRLAGDNEQFF.